This TCR beta chain emerged from a study of shared clonotypes between healthy human individuals. After removal of 5 bases from V and 2 bases from J, the junction contained 5 bases not matched to a gene. The V gene's germline CDR1 is MDHEN and CDR2 SYDVKM. There are 14 residues in the CDR3. Template for every sorted-subset replicate PCR totaled 200 to 250 ng DNA, tens of thousands of T cell genomes. This table comes from immunoSEQ multiplex PCR, and its TCRdb copy is limited to in-frame clones, with some not included. The sample has about 300,000 clones, over 65% seen once. The chain uses TRBV28 and TRBJ1-2, with TRBD1 identical over 7 bases. Material for sequencing was memory CD4+ T cells sorted from blood. The subset is: CD45RA-negative fraction. The clonotype originates from a man in his thirties or forties in good health. The DNA of the CDR3 is TGTGCCAGCAGTCGTGGACAGGTCAACTATGGCTACACCTTC. Amino acid sequence: CASSRGQVNYGYTF.